Each of the 9 T cell receptor beta chains below was sequenced from the same sample in a study of cytotoxic CD8 clonotypes in ibrutinib-treated CLL listed by TCRdb under 2021. Libraries were prepared through the immunoSEQ multiplex PCR assay. Sourced from immuneACCESS, this table was stored by TCRdb with only in-frame sequences that have V and J called. A share of the clones is absent; for the studies checked, an unresolved V gene accounts for under half, and the remainder has no known explanation. In all, the sample holds 150,000 or so clones, and 76% of those were seen once. The ten most abundant clones make up 4.5% to 6.5% of the sample. The sample's time point label is to be understood as: approximately 25 months on ibrutinib. Sequencing used PBMCs, obtained after 24 months of ibrutinib treatment. Receptors originate from a human donor with chronic lymphocytic leukemia.

The chain links TRBV6-1 to TRBJ1-1, with D tentatively TRBD1 (6 bases). This CDR3 is built from 14 residues. Trimming took off 1 base at V and 4 bases at J, with 10 bases between the two ends. The germline CDR1 and CDR2 sequences are MNHNS and SASEGT. The CDR3 region is CASSEEGGGTEAFF. The CDR3 DNA is TGTGCCAGCAGTGAAGAAGGGGGGGGCACTGAAGCTTTCTTT.

The chain employs TRBV28 and TRBJ1-5, with a tentative D call TRBD1 (5 bases). The CDR3 has 13 amino acids. The germline V and J ends were trimmed by 6 bases and 3 bases, with 9 bases remaining between them. Germline CDR1 is MDHEN and CDR2 is SYDVKM. CDR3 region: CASSTGANQPQHF. CDR3 nucleotides: TGTGCCAGCAGCACCGGGGCCAATCAGCCCCAGCATTTT.

The CDR3 coding sequence is TGTGCCAGCAGCTTGGAAGATACGCAGTATTTT. Its protein product is CASSLEDTQYF. This sequence joins TRBV5-4 and TRBJ2-3; D remains unclear. The V gene lost 0 bases and the J gene lost 5 bases, with 1 base spanning the gap. Germline V gene data show CDR1 as SGHNT and CDR2 as YYREEE (reference sequence). The CDR3 is 11 residues long.

In this sample, this clone turned up many times. This chain links TRBV30 with TRBJ2-5; D is possibly TRBD1 (6 bases). Germline CDR1 and CDR2: GTSNPN and SVGIG (reference sequence). Trimming cost V 8 bases and J 7 bases, with 17 bases left between them. The CDR3 extends over 12 amino acids. CDR3 DNA: TGTGCCGGGGGCCCCCGGGGAGCGACCCAGTACTTC. It translates to CAGGPRGATQYF.

The chain has TRBV28 and TRBJ2-2, with D possibly being TRBD1 (5 bases). CDR3 size: 13 residues. The germline V and J ends were trimmed by 6 bases and 6 bases, with 11 bases remaining between them. Germline-derived CDR1 and CDR2 are MDHEN and SYDVKM. The CDR3 DNA reads TGTGCCAGCAGACCCGACAGCCCCGGGGAGCTGTTTTTT. Translation gives CASRPDSPGELFF.

In this sample, this clone turned up once. The chain is built from TRBV14 and TRBJ2-7, with D maybe TRBD1 (5 bases). The CDR3 is 13 residues long. V was trimmed by 1 base and J by 6 bases, leaving 10 bases between them. Germline V lookup: CDR1 SGHDN, CDR2 FVKESK. CDR3 coding DNA: TGTGCCAGCAGCCAAGCCAGGGTGGGCGAGCAGTACTTC. The encoded protein is CASSQARVGEQYF.

The J gene is TRBJ1-2, the V gene TRBV27, with 7 bases identical to TRBD1. Germline trimming cut 8 bases from V and 8 bases from J; bases unmatched to any gene: 2. Germline V gene data show CDR1 as MNHEY and CDR2 as SMNVEV (reference sequence). This CDR3 region has 10 residues. For the CDR3, the DNA is TGTGCCAGCCTCAGGGGGGGCTACACCTTC. Translated, it gives CASLRGGYTF.

This chain connects TRBV4-2 to TRBJ2-4; the match to TRBD1 covers 11 bases. V was pared by 6 bases and J by 2 bases, with 9 bases of the junction left unmatched. The CDR3 extends over 17 amino acids. Germline CDR1 LGHNA, CDR2 YNFKEQ. The CDR3 region has the DNA TGTGCCAGCAGGCGTACCGGGACAGGGGGATCCAAAAACATTCAGTACTTC. Protein: CASRRTGTGGSKNIQYF.

The chain carries TRBV7-7 and TRBJ2-5; D is ambiguous. Trimming shortened V by 5 bases and J by 3 bases, and 13 bases separated the two germline ends. The CDR3 covers 14 residues. The germline V gene encodes CDR1 SSHAT and CDR2 FNYEAQ (reference sequence). DNA for the CDR3: TGTGCCAGCAGCCCCACGGGCCTTAAAGAGACCCAGTACTTC. Protein: CASSPTGLKETQYF. The full variable domain, with the rest looked up from reference TRBV7-7 and TRBJ2-5, is GAGVSQSPRYKVTKRGQDVTLRCDPISSHATLYWYQQALGQGPEFLTYFNYEAQPDKSGLPSDRFSAERPEGSISTLTIQRTEQRDSAMYRCASSPTGLKETQYFGPGTRLLVL.